This T cell receptor (beta chain) was identified during a study of T-cell reconstitution after alpha-beta-depleted transplantation in children. Unique molecular identifiers were used to barcode this TCRbeta library. MiXCR, run by TCRdb on the PCR reads, gives a single entry per CDR3 protein. The table shows approximately 240,000 distinct CDR3 sequences, with approximately 10% occurring only once. CDR1 is LGHDT, CDR2 YNNKEL, per germline (reference sequence). Trimming took 1 base from V and 11 from J, leaving 15 bases between them. The CDR3 runs 14 residues. The sequences come from PBMCs from the stem cell graft donor, collected from the stem cell graft. This receptor was identified in a human donor who donated a stem cell graft to a child with acute lymphoblastic leukemia. The chain couples TRBV3-1 to TRBJ1-5; perhaps TRBD1 as D (6 bases). CDR3 DNA sequence: TGTGCCAGCAGCCAAGGGCCCCAGACAGGAACCCAGCATTTT. It encodes CASSQGPQTGTQHF. Filled out from reference TRBV3-1 and TRBJ1-5, the complete variable domain reads DTAVSQTPKYLVTQMGNDKSIKCEQNLGHDTMYWYKQDSKKFLKIMFSYNNKELIINETVPNRFSPKSPDKAHLNLHINSLELGDSAVYFCASSQGPQTGTQHFGDGTRLSIL.